Listed below are T cell receptor beta chains from one sample, sequenced in a study of cytomegalovirus exposure and HLA in healthy donors. Using immunoSEQ multiplex PCR, the repertoire was profiled, and TCRdb retains in-frame clones only, with some absent. The sample holds about 120,000 clones, roughly 8.6% seen once. The sample taken for sequencing was PBMCs. These receptors all come from a woman between 40 and 55 years old in good health and CMV-seropositive. Each CDR3 is given without its conserved first and last residue. The D gene is left open where the match is weak.

>TRBJ1-2|NA|TRBV4-2|16
ASSQVFQEWPTNYGYT
>TRBJ1-2|NA|TRBV30|12
AWSVTGVWYGYT
>TRBJ2-6|TRBD2|TRBV11-3|13
ASSARGAGANVLT
>TRBJ2-3|NA|TRBV19|14
ASSRYRGTSTDTQY
>TRBJ2-1|TRBD2|TRBV19|13
ASSTPGLAGSEQF
>TRBJ1-3|NA|TRBV11-2|13
ASSSQGIPGNTIY
>TRBJ1-6|NA|TRBV30|9
AWTVGGPLH
>TRBJ1-2|NA|TRBV10-3|11
AISQGRDYGYT
>TRBJ1-4|TRBD1|TRBV5-8|15
ASSSDRGGATNEKLF
>TRBJ1-4|NA|TRBV5-1|11
ASSLGLNEKLF